The present TCR beta chain was sequenced within a study of STAT5B mutations in CD4+ large granular lymphocyte leukemia. The CDR3 length is 14 residues. The germline gives CDR1 LNHDA, CDR2 SQIVND (reference sequence). V lost 7 bases to trimming and J lost 13 bases, with 22 bases between them. Using immunoSEQ multiplex PCR, the repertoire was profiled, and TCRdb retains in-frame clones only, with some absent. Of about 34,000 clones in the sample, approximately 82% were seen once. About this clone itself: Its antigen is as yet unknown.

General study findings and limits: Patient CD4-sorted repertoires stayed more clonal than healthy ones after leukemic-clone removal. Higher CD4+ than CD8+ T-LGLL clonality might reflect small sample size. Compared with healthy controls (2/35), patient top clones favored TRBV06 (8/27).

Material for sequencing was CD4+ T cells from blood buffy coats. The source of this sequence is a human donor in good health. The chain is built from TRBV19 and TRBJ1-4; D might be TRBD1 (6 bases). The CDR3 bases are TGTGCCAGTACAGGGGCCGGAGTAATGAAAAGACTGTTTTTT. Residues: CASTGAGVMKRLFF.